One and the same sample provided the 2 T cell receptor beta chains below, sequenced in a study of blood T cell repertoires in COVID-19. Profiled with immunoSEQ multiplex PCR; TCRdb holds only in-frame clones, not every one. This sample carries some 250,000 clones, about nine tenths of them seen once, and the ten largest clones take about a sixth. The sample was PBMCs or T cells enriched from blood (not recorded which). The source is a man between 18 and 29 years old who had recovered from COVID-19.

J is TRBJ2-2 and V is TRBV29-1; 7 positions agree with TRBD2. Germline V lookup: CDR1 SQVTM, CDR2 ANQGSEA. The length of the CDR3 is 14 residues. J gave up 0 bases and V 4 bases, and 2 bases lay outside the gene matches. The CDR3 coding sequence is TGCAGCGTTGCTCTAGCGGCGAACACCGGGGAGCTGTTTTTT. The encoded protein is CSVALAANTGELFF.

The chain links TRBV7-2 to TRBJ1-1; TRBD1 might be the D (6 bases). Germline CDR1 and CDR2: SGHTA and FQGNSA. The V gene lost 4 bases and the J gene lost 2 bases, with 8 bases spanning the gap. The CDR3 covers 13 residues. CDR3 loop: CASSWTVNTEAFF. The CDR3 DNA reads as TGTGCCAGCAGCTGGACAGTTAACACTGAAGCTTTCTTT.